These T cell receptor beta chains were read from a single sample in a study of somatic mutations in cytotoxic T cells in rheumatoid arthritis. Sequencing used immunoSEQ multiplex PCR; TCRdb keeps in-frame clones, though not all of them. Of some 29,000 clones in the sample, around 84% were seen once. Sequenced sample: CD8+ T cells sorted from blood. Receptor source: an adult with rheumatoid arthritis. CDR3s include the opening cysteine and the closing phenylalanine or tryptophan. The D gene is left open where the match is weak. Some rows have no size entry. The others give once, few or many, or a class for an expanded clone.

v_call	clone_size	j_call	d_call	cdr3_aa	cdr3_nt
TRBV5-1	NA	TRBJ2-3	TRBD1	CASSGTGGVSDTQYF	TGCGCCAGCAGCGGGACAGGGGGAGTATCAGATACGCAGTATTTT
TRBV7-3	NA	TRBJ2-7	TRBD1	CASSPQGESYEQYF	TGTGCCAGCAGTCCTCAGGGGGAGTCCTACGAGCAGTACTTC
TRBV7-9	NA	TRBJ1-2	TRBD1	CASTEGTGRFYGYTF	TGTGCCAGCACCGAAGGGACAGGGAGGTTCTATGGCTACACCTTC
TRBV29-1	NA	TRBJ2-5	TRBD1	CSVEPRDREEETQYF	TGCAGCGTTGAACCCCGGGACAGGGAGGAAGAGACCCAGTACTTC
TRBV27	once	TRBJ2-1	NA	CASSLLANSYNEQFF	TGTGCCAGCAGTTTATTGGCAAATTCTTATAATGAGCAGTTCTTC
TRBV14	NA	TRBJ2-1	NA	CASSQAGGEWNEQFF	TGTGCCAGCAGCCAAGCAGGGGGGGAGTGGAATGAGCAGTTCTTC
TRBV11-2	NA	TRBJ1-2	NA	CASSLVTAANYGYTF	TGTGCCAGCAGCTTAGTGACAGCAGCTAACTATGGCTACACCTTC
TRBV29-1	NA	TRBJ1-3	NA	CSVFGPNSGNTIYF	TGCAGCGTTTTCGGACCTAACTCTGGAAACACCATATATTTT
TRBV27	NA	TRBJ2-3	NA	CASSLTAYTDTQYF	TGTGCCAGCAGTTTAACGGCATACACAGATACGCAGTATTTT
TRBV9	NA	TRBJ2-1	NA	CASSRLLLYNEQFF	TGTGCCAGCAGCCGGCTTCTCCTGTACAATGAGCAGTTCTTC
TRBV19	NA	TRBJ2-2	NA	CASPSGRGELFF	TGTGCCAGCCCATCGGGTCGCGGGGAGCTGTTTTTT
TRBV5-1	NA	TRBJ2-7	TRBD2	CASSFSSGGPYEQYF	TGCGCCAGCAGCTTTTCTAGCGGGGGGCCCTACGAGCAGTACTTC
TRBV2	NA	TRBJ1-6	NA	CASCRSYNSPLHF	TGTGCCAGTTGTCGCTCCTATAATTCACCCCTCCACTTT
TRBV11-2	NA	TRBJ2-7	TRBD2	CASSLGGLAGAYEQYF	TGTGCCAGCAGCTTAGGTGGACTAGCGGGAGCTTACGAGCAGTACTTC
TRBV13	NA	TRBJ1-5	NA	CASSASGSGNQPQHF	TGTGCCAGCAGCGCGTCAGGGTCGGGGAATCAGCCCCAGCATTTT
TRBV15	NA	TRBJ2-7	TRBD1	CATGPGTDYEQYF	TGTGCCACCGGACCCGGGACAGACTACGAGCAGTACTTC
TRBV29-1	NA	TRBJ2-5	NA	CSVGTPNHLIKQETQYF	TGCAGCGTTGGAACCCCTAATCACCTTATAAAACAAGAGACCCAGTACTTC